These 24 T cell receptor beta chains originate from one sample sequenced in a study of human T cells and chemical hapten exposure. Using its own MiXCR run on the RACE reads, TCRdb lists one record per CDR3 protein. Seen here are approximately 110,000 distinct CDR3 sequences, less than 40% observed once, and the top ten hold around 2.8%. Time point indicated: patch test 3, about 24 weeks after DPC sensitization. Treatment defined: therapeutic diphenylcyclopropenone sensitization with weekly scalp DPC. The specimen was whole blood, collected in connection with sensitization to the hapten diphenylcyclopropenone (DPC). The receptors here all came from a middle-aged man with alopecia areata. Some clones in this sample may be carry-over from other donors' samples.

The chain couples TRBV5-1 to TRBJ1-6, with D unresolved. The germline V and J ends were trimmed by 2 bases and 7 bases, with 4 bases remaining between them. The CDR3 loop spans 12 amino acids. The V gene's germline CDR1 is SGHRS and CDR2 YFSETQ. The chain's CDR3 is CASSLENSPLHF. The CDR3 DNA follows: TGCGCCAGCAGCTTAGAAAATTCACCCCTCCACTTT.

The chain combines TRBV19 with TRBJ2-3, with 14 nucleotides matching TRBD2. V lost 5 bases, J lost 6 bases, and 13 bases stayed unmatched. The CDR3 has 18 residues. The germline gives CDR1 LNHDA, CDR2 SQIVND (reference sequence). The CDR3: CASSLLASGLAGADTQYF. The CDR3 DNA follows: TGTGCCAGTAGTCTCCTTGCCTCGGGACTAGCGGGAGCTGATACGCAGTATTTT.

There are a few counts of this clonotype. V is TRBV4-1 and J is TRBJ2-7; 9 nucleotides agree with TRBD1. The ends lost 4 bases at V and 7 bases at J; junction bases unmatched: 5. CDR1 and CDR2 (germline): MGHRA, YSYEKL. This CDR3 is 13 amino acids long. CDR3 coding DNA: TGCGCCAGCAGCCTAGACAGGGGGGGGGAGCAGTACGTC. Protein product: CASSLDRGGEQYV.

The chain links TRBV28 to TRBJ2-7; D might be TRBD2 (5 bases). Deletions cut 7 bases from V and 6 bases from J, with 22 bases between. CDR1 is MDHEN, CDR2 SYDVKM, per germline. The CDR3 is made up of 15 amino acids. In nucleotides, the CDR3 is TGTGCCAGCACCCTCAGCGGTCCAGGTGCCTTCGAGCAGTACTTC. Translation: CASTLSGPGAFEQYF.

The gene calls are TRBV20-1 and TRBJ2-3; TRBD2 is a possible D gene (5 bases). There are 15 residues in the CDR3. The V and J ends lost 5 bases and 0 bases respectively, with 15 bases between them. Germline V gives CDR1 DFQATT, CDR2 SNEGSKA (reference sequence). CDR3 DNA: TGCAGTGCTCCCGATTCGAGGACTAGCACAGATACGCAGTATTTT. Its protein is CSAPDSRTSTDTQYF.

This clonotype was observed a handful of times. The chain joins TRBV20-1 to TRBJ1-4, with D unresolved. Germline assignment: CDR1 DFQATT and CDR2 SNEGSKA (reference sequence). The CDR3 extends over 17 amino acids. V was trimmed by 2 bases and J by 5 bases, leaving 21 bases between them. CDR3 protein: CSARNPIISESNEKLFF. Written as DNA, the CDR3 is TGCAGTGCTAGAAATCCAATAATTAGCGAAAGCAATGAAAAACTGTTTTTT.

The gene calls are TRBV9 and TRBJ2-3; perhaps D is TRBD1 or TRBD2 (5 bases each). V gave up 0 bases and J gave up 0 bases, with 8 bases separating them. The germline gives CDR1 SGDLS, CDR2 YYNGEE. The CDR3 is 15 residues long. The CDR3 DNA sequence: TGTGCCAGCAGCGTAGTTGGGGGAAGCACAGATACGCAGTATTTT. Protein sequence: CASSVVGGSTDTQYF.

This clonotype appeared a few times. J is TRBJ2-7 and V is TRBV11-2, with a possible D match to TRBD1 (5 bases). There are 14 residues in the CDR3. Trimming removed 4 bases from V and 4 bases from J, with 14 bases in between. Germline assignment: CDR1 SGHAT and CDR2 FQNNGV. As DNA, the CDR3 is TGTGCCAGCAGCTATAGCTCAGGGTCGTACGAGCAGTACGTC. This encodes CASSYSSGSYEQYV.

V is TRBV6-2 or TRBV6-3 and J is TRBJ1-5; 8 nucleotides match TRBD1. CDR3 size: 16 residues. Losses at the gene ends were 5 bases for V and 8 bases for J; bases not matched to a gene: 14. Germline CDR1 MNHEY, CDR2 SVGEGT. In DNA form, the CDR3 reads TGTGCCAGCAGTAAGTCCGGGACAGGTCCCTTTAAGCCCCAGCATTTT. Its protein product is CASSKSGTGPFKPQHF.

The rearrangement links TRBV20-1 to TRBJ2-7; D uncertain. Germline V gene lookup returns CDR1 DFQATT and CDR2 SNEGSKA (reference sequence). The V end lost 0 bases, the J end lost 4 bases, and 13 bases lay between the germline ends. CDR3 length: 14 residues. The CDR3 DNA reads TGCAGTGCTAGAGATACAGCCTTGGGATACGAGCAGTACTTC. Protein: CSARDTALGYEQYF.

This clonotype has just a few counts. V is TRBV6-5 and J is TRBJ2-1, with 10 bases that match TRBD2. The CDR3 has 17 amino acids. Trimming cost V 4 bases and J 5 bases; bases outside gene matches: 11. CDR1 is MNHEY, CDR2 SVGAGI, per germline. CDR3 residues: CASSSLLSGRHDNEQFF. The CDR3 bases are TGTGCCAGCAGTTCCCTCCTTAGCGGGAGGCACGACAATGAGCAGTTCTTC.

This clonotype was detected only a few times. The chain recombines TRBV29-1 with TRBJ2-3, with D possibly matching TRBD1 (5 bases). This CDR3 is built from 13 residues. V was cut by 5 bases and J by 1 base, with 10 bases left in between. Germline V lookup: CDR1 SQVTM, CDR2 ANQGSEA. This chain's CDR3 is CSVYKGGTDTQYF. The CDR3 DNA is TGCAGCGTTTATAAAGGGGGCACAGATACGCAGTATTTT.

This clonotype was seen a few times. This chain joins TRBV29-1 and TRBJ2-3, with TRBD2 as a possible D gene (7 bases). Germline CDR1 and CDR2: SQVTM and ANQGSEA. The CDR3 has 15 residues. Trimming shortened V by 0 bases and J by 4 bases, and 14 bases separated the two germline ends. This CDR3 is CSVEEGGLRADTQYF. CDR3 sequence (DNA): TGCAGCGTTGAAGAGGGGGGGCTTCGAGCAGATACGCAGTATTTT.

This clonotype has only a few counts. The chain recombines TRBV6-2 or TRBV6-3 with TRBJ2-7; D perhaps matches TRBD2 (6 bases). V dropped 6 bases and J dropped 4 bases, with 13 bases sitting between them. Germline V lookup: CDR1 MNHEY, CDR2 SVGEGT. The CDR3 spans 13 residues. CDR3: CASRGRGNYEQYV. The CDR3 DNA is TGTGCCAGCAGGGGTCGGGGGAATTACGAGCAGTACGTC.

The chain recombines TRBV28 with TRBJ1-4; D ambiguous. Germline V lookup: CDR1 MDHEN, CDR2 SYDVKM. The CDR3 has 16 amino acids. V lost 2 bases and J lost 2, with 12 bases in between. The CDR3 sequence is CASSLGPLTTNEKLFF. The DNA for the CDR3 is TGTGCCAGCAGTTTAGGCCCCCTGACCACTAATGAAAAACTGTTTTTT.

This clonotype showed up just a few times. The J gene is TRBJ2-3, the V gene TRBV6-5; no firm D call. V gave up 0 bases and J gave up 1 base, with 2 bases separating them. The CDR3 loop spans 13 amino acids. From germline, CDR1 is MNHEY and CDR2 SVGAGI. CDR3: CASSYSGTDTQYF. In nucleotides, the CDR3 is TGTGCCAGCAGTTACTCGGGCACAGATACGCAGTATTTT.

The chain employs TRBV12-3 or TRBV12-4 and TRBJ2-1; TRBD2 agrees at 14 bases. CDR3 length equals 16 residues. V lost 2 bases to trimming and J lost 7 bases; unmatched junction nucleotides: 4. CDR3 coding DNA: TGTGCCAGCAGTTTACTGGGACTAGCGGGAGAGAATGAGCAGTTCTTC. It yields the protein CASSLLGLAGENEQFF.

The V call is TRBV7-8, the J call TRBJ1-3; D ambiguous. There are 16 residues in the CDR3. Trimming left V 1 base short and J 0 bases short, with 10 bases between. Germline V gives CDR1 SGHVS, CDR2 FQNEAQ. The CDR3 region is CASSLDQWNSGNTIYF. The CDR3 DNA sequence: TGTGCCAGCAGCTTAGATCAATGGAACTCTGGAAACACCATATATTTT.

This clonotype has a handful of counts. This chain joins TRBV2 and TRBJ2-5; 8 positions match TRBD1. V was clipped by 3 bases and J by 4 bases; unmatched bases: 4. Germline CDR1 is SNHLY and CDR2 is FYNNEI. The CDR3 loop spans 14 amino acids. CDR3 region: CASSEEQGVETQYF. CDR3 nucleotides: TGTGCCAGCAGTGAGGAACAGGGGGTAGAGACCCAGTACTTC.

This sequence joins TRBV28 and TRBJ2-7; TRBD1 matches at 8 bases. CDR1 is MDHEN and CDR2 is SYDVKM in the germline V gene. CDR3 length equals 14 residues. After removal of 6 bases from V and 5 bases from J, the junction contained 9 bases not matched to a gene. Here the CDR3 reads CASSPGGAAHEQYF. CDR3 sequence (DNA): TGTGCCAGCAGCCCAGGGGGCGCCGCCCACGAGCAGTACTTC.

The chain employs TRBV14 and TRBJ1-1; D is unresolved. The CDR3 is made up of 14 amino acids. The V end was cut by 1 base, the J end by 1 base, with 7 bases between. In germline, CDR1 is SGHDN, CDR2 FVKESK. Here the CDR3 reads CASSQVAENTEAFF. The CDR3, as DNA: TGTGCCAGCAGCCAAGTGGCAGAGAACACTGAAGCTTTCTTT. Variable domain in full (rest from reference TRBV14 and TRBJ1-1): EAGVTQFPSHSVIEKGQTVTLRCDPISGHDNLYWYRRVMGKEIKFLLHFVKESKQDESGMPNNRFLAERTGGTYSTLKVQPAELEDSGVYFCASSQVAENTEAFFGQGTRLTVV.

In this sample, this clonotype turned up a few times. V and J are TRBV3-1 and TRBJ1-3; D is undetermined. The CDR3 consists of 12 residues. Looked up from germline, CDR1 is LGHDT and CDR2 is YNNKEL (reference sequence). V lost 4 bases and J 2 bases, leaving 3 bases between the germline ends. CDR3 DNA: TGTGCCAGCAGCCTTACTGGAAACACCATATATTTT. Translation: CASSLTGNTIYF.

This clonotype came up many times. The chain couples TRBV29-1 to TRBJ1-1; 7 nucleotides line up with TRBD1. The length of the CDR3 is 13 residues. Germline V gene sequence: CDR1 SQVTM, CDR2 ANQGSEA. Trimming cost V 7 bases and J 1 base; bases outside gene matches: 6. The CDR3 loop is CSARDRANTEAFF. CDR3 sequence (DNA): TGCAGCGCCAGAGACAGGGCGAACACTGAAGCTTTCTTT.

This clonotype was counted a few times. The chain links TRBV7-8 to TRBJ2-1, with TRBD1 matching 8 bases. Losses at the gene ends were 3 bases for V and 7 bases for J; bases not matched to a gene: 8. The CDR3 loop spans 15 amino acids. The V gene's germline CDR1 is SGHVS and CDR2 FQNEAQ. The CDR3 region is CASSFRDRRLNEQFF. In nucleotides, the CDR3 is TGTGCCAGCAGCTTCCGGGACAGGCGGTTGAATGAGCAGTTCTTC.